The 13 T cell receptor beta chains below come from one sample, sequenced in a study of CD8 T cells in Susac syndrome. The RNA input was about 0.5 to 1 ug, and it was reverse transcribed with random hexamers. TCRdb analysed the immunoSEQ multiplex PCR reads with MiXCR anew, one entry per CDR3 protein. The data hold approximately 190,000 distinct CDR3 sequences, with just under 95% observed a single time. The sample taken for sequencing was CD8+ T cells from PBMCs. These receptors were obtained from a human donor with Susac syndrome.

This chain joins TRBV12-3 or TRBV12-4 and TRBJ2-3; D gene uncertain. This CDR3 has 13 amino acids. The V end was cut by 5 bases, the J end by 2 bases, with 8 bases between. CDR3 amino acids: CASSPPATDTQYF. The CDR3 DNA follows: TGTGCCAGCAGTCCACCGGCCACAGATACGCAGTATTTT.

The V gene is TRBV29-1, the J gene TRBJ2-7; 12 positions match TRBD2. This CDR3 comprises 14 residues. V gave up 2 bases and J gave up 5 bases; unmatched junction bases: 4. The germline V gene has CDR1 SQVTM and CDR2 ANQGSEA. CDR3 sequence (DNA): TGCAGCGTTGAACTAGCGGGGGGGCTCCACGAGCAGTACTTC. Its protein product is CSVELAGGLHEQYF.

The rearrangement uses TRBV5-1 and TRBJ2-2; D not certain. The CDR3 is 15 residues long. The V end was cut by 0 bases, the J end by 0 bases, with 6 bases between. The V gene's germline CDR1 is SGHRS and CDR2 YFSETQ. The DNA for the CDR3 is TGCGCCAGCAGCTTGGCGGCAGCGAACACCGGGGAGCTGTTTTTT. It is translated as CASSLAAANTGELFF. Looking up the rest from reference TRBV5-1 and TRBJ2-2 gives the full variable domain: KAGVTQTPRYLIKTRGQQVTLSCSPISGHRSVSWYQQTPGQGLQFLFEYFSETQRNKGNFPGRFSGRQFSNSRSEMNVSTLELGDSALYLCASSLAAANTGELFFGEGSRLTVL.

The rearrangement uses TRBV10-3 and TRBJ2-2; no clear D. In germline, CDR1 is ENHRY, CDR2 SYGVKD. The V end was cut by 7 bases, the J end by 1 base, with 10 bases between. The CDR3 is 14 residues long. CDR3 DNA: TGTGCCATCAAGGCCATCGAGAACACCGGGGAGCTGTTTTTT. It specifies CAIKAIENTGELFF.

The CDR3 here is CASSQEGGEWVTEAFF. The CDR3 nucleotides are TGCGCCAGCAGCCAAGAAGGAGGGGAATGGGTCACTGAAGCTTTCTTT. The V call is TRBV4-1, the J call TRBJ1-1, with TRBD1 as a possible D gene (5 bases). The CDR3 totals 16 residues. V was cut by 0 bases and J by 4 bases, with 15 bases left in between. Per germline, CDR1 MGHRA and CDR2 YSYEKL.

This chain uses TRBV27 with TRBJ2-7, with a tentative D call TRBD2 (6 bases). Germline loops: CDR1 MNHEY, CDR2 SMNVEV (reference sequence). The germline V and J ends were trimmed by 0 bases and 5 bases, with 11 bases remaining between them. This CDR3 spans 14 amino acids. CDR3 nucleotide sequence: TGTGCCAGCAGTTTATCTGGGGGGTGGCACGAGCAGTACTTC. Translated, it gives CASSLSGGWHEQYF.

This CDR3 reads CATSLGVTGELFF. DNA for the CDR3: TGTGCCACCTCTCTGGGAGTCACCGGGGAGCTGTTTTTT. The rearrangement uses TRBV4-2 and TRBJ2-2, with a tentative D call TRBD2 (5 bases). CDR1 is LGHNA, CDR2 YNFKEQ, per germline. Trimming stripped 10 bases from V and 4 bases from J, with 13 bases between. The CDR3 covers 13 residues.

V is TRBV30 and J is TRBJ1-2, with D maybe TRBD1 (5 bases). Trimming left V 0 bases short and J 6 bases short, with 11 bases between. The germline V gene encodes CDR1 GTSNPN and CDR2 SVGIG (reference sequence). CDR3 size: 13 residues. The CDR3 region has the DNA TGTGCCTGGAGTGTACTCAGGGTGGATGGCTACACCTTC. Encoded protein: CAWSVLRVDGYTF.

This chain links TRBV29-1 with TRBJ2-6; D remains ambiguous. The CDR3 is 16 amino acids. CDR1 is SQVTM, CDR2 ANQGSEA, per germline. Trimming shortened V by 2 bases and J by 4 bases, and 15 bases separated the two germline ends. CDR3 region: CSVERAMDGGANVLTF. The CDR3 DNA is TGCAGCGTTGAAAGGGCGATGGACGGAGGGGCCAACGTCCTGACTTTC.

The V call is TRBV11-2, the J call TRBJ2-3; D gene unclear. Germline CDR1 reads SGHAT; CDR2 reads FQNNGV. Trimming removed 5 bases at V and 1 base at J, with 10 bases between. CDR3 length: 14 amino acids. The CDR3 spells CASSPSLGTDTQYF. CDR3 nucleotides: TGTGCCAGCAGCCCCTCGTTAGGCACAGATACGCAGTATTTT.

The V and J genes are TRBV7-2 and TRBJ1-5, with D hard to call. Looked up from germline, CDR1 is SGHTA and CDR2 is FQGNSA. The CDR3 consists of 15 residues. V was shortened by 1 base and J by 4 bases, with 11 bases between the two germline ends. CDR3 sequence (DNA): TGTGCCAGCAGCTTAGGAATTATGGGGAATCAGCCCCAGCATTTT. This translates into CASSLGIMGNQPQHF.

This clonotype has more than one count but fewer than ten. The gene calls are TRBV6-6 and TRBJ2-3; no firm D call. Germline V lookup: CDR1 MNHNY, CDR2 SVGAGI (reference sequence). Trimming stripped 4 bases from V and 6 bases from J, with 14 bases between. This CDR3 comprises 14 residues. The CDR3 loop reads CASSLTSLGDTQYF. CDR3 nucleotide sequence: TGTGCCAGCAGTTTAACATCCCTGGGGGATACGCAGTATTTT.

The J gene is TRBJ2-1, the V gene TRBV14; 11 nucleotides agree with TRBD1. V lost 5 bases to trimming and J lost 8 bases; unmatched junction nucleotides: 8. In germline, CDR1 is SGHDN, CDR2 FVKESK. This CDR3 contains 15 residues. The CDR3: CASSTRDRGYDEQFF. CDR3 bases: TGTGCCAGCAGCACCCGGGACAGGGGGTACGATGAGCAGTTCTTC.